A single sample gave rise to the 27 T cell receptor beta chains below, sequenced in a study of blood T cell repertoires in COVID-19. Repertoires were generated with immunoSEQ multiplex PCR, while TCRdb's copy carries only in-frame clones and drops some. The repertoire includes roughly 350,000 clones, around nine tenths of them detected once, and 2.5% to 4% sits in the top ten. The sample was peripheral blood. These receptor sequences come from a woman aged 18-30 years who had recovered from COVID-19.

This rearrangement joins TRBV13 to TRBJ1-4; the D is unclear. V lost 4 bases and J lost 7, with 13 bases in between. Germline V gene lookup returns CDR1 PRHDT and CDR2 FYEKMQ (reference sequence). The length of the CDR3 is 14 residues. CDR3 residues: CASSWTRGGEKLFF. CDR3 nucleotides: TGTGCCAGCAGCTGGACCCGGGGTGGTGAAAAACTGTTTTTT.

The CDR3 region is CASSQGLGDNQPQHF. CDR3 DNA sequence: TGTGCCAGTAGCCAGGGCCTTGGGGATAATCAGCCCCAGCATTTT. J is TRBJ1-5 and V is TRBV19; a weak D match, TRBD1 (5 bases). The CDR3 runs to 15 residues. V was pared by 6 bases and J by 4 bases, with 16 bases between. The germline V gene encodes CDR1 LNHDA and CDR2 SQIVND (reference sequence). The complete variable domain, with remaining parts taken from reference TRBV19 and TRBJ1-5, reads DGGITQSPKYLFRKEGQNVTLSCEQNLNHDAMYWYRQDPGQGLRLIYYSQIVNDFQKGDIAEGYSVSREKKESFPLTVTSAQKNPTAFYLCASSQGLGDNQPQHFGDGTRLSIL.

The rearrangement joins TRBV6-5 to TRBJ2-7, with TRBD1 identical over 8 bases. The CDR3 totals 14 residues. Germline loops: CDR1 MNHEY, CDR2 SVGAGI. V lost 4 bases to trimming and J lost 6 bases; unmatched junction nucleotides: 8. The CDR3 DNA reads TGTGCCAGCAGTTCAGGACAGGGCCTAAGCGAGCAGTACGTC. It yields the protein CASSSGQGLSEQYV.

The chain carries TRBV4-3 and TRBJ2-1; 7 bases line up with TRBD2. This CDR3 region has 17 residues. Germline values: CDR1 LGHNA, CDR2 YSLEER. The trim removed 1 base at V and 2 bases at J, leaving 8 bases unmatched. CDR3 sequence: CASSQGVGGSTYNEQFF. CDR3 nucleotide sequence: TGCGCCAGCAGCCAAGGAGTGGGCGGGAGTACCTACAATGAGCAGTTCTTC.

This rearrangement joins TRBV19 to TRBJ2-2; D may be TRBD1 (6 bases). Trimming shortened V by 7 bases and J by 1 base, and 16 bases separated the two germline ends. The CDR3 runs 16 residues. Germline CDR1 reads LNHDA; CDR2 reads SQIVND (reference sequence). In DNA, the CDR3 is TGTGCCAGTACCACAAGGGGCAGGGGGAACACCGGGGAGCTGTTTTTT. Translating gives CASTTRGRGNTGELFF.

CDR3 region: CASSQDPYSATNEKLFF. CDR3 sequence (DNA): TGCGCCAGCAGCCAAGACCCCTATTCTGCAACTAATGAAAAACTGTTTTTT. The rearrangement joins TRBV4-3 to TRBJ1-4; D is undetermined. Germline-derived CDR1 and CDR2 are LGHNA and YSLEER. The V end was cut by 0 bases, the J end by 0 bases, with 11 bases between. The CDR3 contains 17 residues.

The chain combines TRBV19 with TRBJ2-1; 7 positions agree with TRBD2. The CDR3 has 14 amino acids. J gave up 6 bases and V 5 bases, and 7 bases lay outside the gene matches. The germline CDR1 and CDR2 sequences are LNHDA and SQIVND (reference sequence). The CDR3 region is CASSFLAGPNEQFF. The CDR3 DNA sequence: TGTGCCAGTAGTTTTTTAGCGGGCCCCAATGAGCAGTTCTTC.

The chain combines TRBV3-1 (or the pseudogene TRBV3-2) with TRBJ1-4, with 7 bases identical to TRBD1. This CDR3 comprises 16 residues. V trimming: 3 bases; J trimming: 1 base; junction bases outside the gene matches: 5. In germline, CDR1 is LGHDT, CDR2 YNNKEL (reference sequence). In DNA, the CDR3 is TGTGCCAGCAGCCACGGGGGACAGAGAACTAATGAAAAACTGTTTTTT. This gives the protein CASSHGGQRTNEKLFF.

The chain couples TRBV7-6 to TRBJ2-2, with 11 nucleotides matching TRBD2. Germline CDR1 is SGHVS and CDR2 is FNYEAQ. This CDR3 has 16 amino acids. Unmatched junction bases numbered 4, after V lost 2 bases and J lost 5 bases. CDR3 region: CASSLLAGGRTGELFF. CDR3 DNA: TGTGCCAGCAGCTTACTAGCGGGAGGTAGAACCGGGGAGCTGTTTTTT.

CDR3 bases: TGCGCCAGCAGAGGGCCGGGGACTAGCGGGAGGGCCTATGGTACCGGGGAGCTGTTTTTT. Its translation is CASRGPGTSGRAYGTGELFF. The rearrangement joins TRBV10-2 to TRBJ2-2, with 16 bases aligning to TRBD2. Germline trimming cut 6 bases from V and 5 bases from J; bases unmatched to any gene: 15. Germline V gives CDR1 WSHSY, CDR2 SAAADI. CDR3 length: 20 residues.

The gene calls are TRBV6-5 and TRBJ1-1; D not resolved. With 0 bases removed from V and 8 bases from J, the gap between germline ends came to 13 bases. The germline V gene has CDR1 MNHEY and CDR2 SVGAGI. The CDR3 covers 14 residues. This chain's CDR3 is CASSYSATRREAFF. Written as DNA, the CDR3 is TGTGCCAGCAGTTACTCGGCCACTAGAAGGGAAGCTTTCTTT.

The chain joins TRBV5-1 to TRBJ1-6, with D maybe TRBD1 (5 bases). The CDR3 has 17 amino acids. CDR1 is SGHRS, CDR2 YFSETQ, per germline. Between the trimmed V and J ends, which lost 3 bases and 4 bases, there was a span of 17 bases. The CDR3 region has the DNA TGCGCCAGCAGCTCGGAGGGACCGTCGTATTATAATTCACCCCTCCACTTT. It codes for CASSSEGPSYYNSPLHF.

The chain uses TRBV18 and TRBJ1-3; D ambiguous. Germline V gene sequence: CDR1 KGHSH, CDR2 LQKENI. The CDR3 is 18 residues long. V was trimmed by 1 base and J by 2 bases, leaving 18 bases between them. DNA of the CDR3: TGTGCCAGCTCACCACGGGCGGCGGGAGCATACACTGGAAACACCATATATTTT. Residues: CASSPRAAGAYTGNTIYF. The whole variable domain, remainder taken from reference TRBV18 and TRBJ1-3, is NAGVMQNPRHLVRRRGQEARLRCSPMKGHSHVYWYRQLPEEGLKFMVYLQKENIIDESGMPKERFSAEFPKEGPSILRIQQVVRGDSAAYFCASSPRAAGAYTGNTIYFGEGSWLTVV.

The table lists this clone with a count of one. V usage is TRBV24-1 and J usage is TRBJ2-1; 9 bases map to TRBD1. V lost 3 bases to trimming and J lost 5 bases; unmatched junction nucleotides: 7. The V gene's germline CDR1 is KGHDR and CDR2 SFDVKD. The CDR3 extends over 16 amino acids. CDR3 nucleotide sequence: TGTGCCACCAGTGATCGCGCCGGGACAGGGAACAATGAGCAGTTCTTC. Protein sequence: CATSDRAGTGNNEQFF.

This clone was detected only once. The genes are TRBV30 and TRBJ2-3; D possibly corresponds to TRBD2 (5 bases). With 2 bases removed from V and 4 bases from J, the gap between germline ends came to 10 bases. The germline gives CDR1 GTSNPN, CDR2 SVGIG (reference sequence). The CDR3 covers 13 residues. The CDR3 DNA is TGTGCCTGGAGTAGCGGTCCGCCAGATACGCAGTATTTT. It specifies CAWSSGPPDTQYF.

This chain connects TRBV5-4 to TRBJ2-1; 9 positions agree with TRBD2. J gave up 7 bases and V 4 bases, and 12 bases lay outside the gene matches. The CDR3 runs 16 residues. Germline loops: CDR1 SGHNT, CDR2 YYREEE (reference sequence). The CDR3 coding sequence is TGTGCCAGCAGCCCCCTGAGCGGGAGGCAACTTAATGAGCAGTTCTTC. It is translated as CASSPLSGRQLNEQFF.

This sequence joins TRBV5-1 and TRBJ2-7, with D tentatively TRBD1 (5 bases). CDR1 is SGHRS, CDR2 YFSETQ, per germline. Trimming left V 5 bases short and J 5 bases short, with 14 bases between. This CDR3 contains 13 residues. As DNA, the CDR3 is TGCGCCAGCAGTAACCAGGGTTCAAACGAGCAGTACGTC. Its protein is CASSNQGSNEQYV.

CDR3 sequence: CASSLAGTLTDTQYF. DNA of the CDR3: TGCGCCAGCAGCTTGGCCGGGACTCTTACAGATACGCAGTATTTT. V and J are TRBV5-1 and TRBJ2-3; D is perhaps TRBD2 (6 bases). Germline V gives CDR1 SGHRS, CDR2 YFSETQ. The V and J ends lost 0 bases and 3 bases respectively, with 11 bases between them. CDR3 length: 15 residues.

The chain uses TRBV5-1 and TRBJ2-1; 13 positions agree with TRBD2. With 1 base clipped from V and 1 base from J, the junction kept 8 bases outside the gene matches. Germline V gene data show CDR1 as SGHRS and CDR2 as YFSETQ. This CDR3 spans 19 amino acids. CDR3 loop: CASSLPGLAGAVSYNEQFF. CDR3 in DNA: TGCGCCAGCAGCTTGCCAGGACTAGCGGGGGCCGTATCCTACAATGAGCAGTTCTTC.

V and J are TRBV5-6 and TRBJ1-2; D is unresolved. Per the germline V gene, CDR1 is SGHDT and CDR2 is YYEEEE. This CDR3 is built from 15 residues. Trimming left V 3 bases short and J 4 bases short, with 16 bases between. The CDR3 reads CASSSPGAASYGYTF. Here the CDR3 DNA reads TGTGCCAGCAGCTCCCCCGGAGCAGCTTCCTATGGCTACACCTTC. The full variable domain, its missing parts supplied by reference TRBV5-6 and TRBJ1-2, is DAGVTQSPTHLIKTRGQQVTLRCSPKSGHDTVSWYQQALGQGPQFIFQYYEEEERQRGNFPDRFSGHQFPNYSSELNVNALLLGDSALYLCASSSPGAASYGYTFGSGTRLTVV.

This rearrangement joins TRBV7-9 to TRBJ1-6, with a weak D call TRBD1 (5 bases). The CDR3 length is 15 residues. Germline CDR1 SEHNR, CDR2 FQNEAQ (reference sequence). V shed 1 base and J shed 8 bases, with 12 bases lying between them. CDR3 region: CASSLEQVGDSPLHF. Written as DNA, the CDR3 is TGTGCCAGCAGCTTAGAACAGGTCGGTGATTCACCCCTCCACTTT.

The chain links TRBV3-1 (or the pseudogene TRBV3-2) to TRBJ1-6; D is perhaps TRBD1 (5 bases). V was trimmed by 4 bases and J by 8 bases, leaving 18 bases between them. CDR1 and CDR2 (germline): LGHDT, YNNKEL (reference sequence). This CDR3 has 16 residues. CDR3 region: CASSLTGAGTDSPLHF. The CDR3, as DNA: TGTGCCAGCAGCCTCACCGGGGCAGGGACTGATTCACCCCTCCACTTT.

This sequence joins TRBV10-2 and TRBJ1-1, with a weak D call TRBD1 (5 bases). The CDR3 is made up of 15 amino acids. Looked up from germline, CDR1 is WSHSY and CDR2 is SAAADI. V lost 3 bases and J lost 0, with 11 bases in between. The CDR3 nucleotides are TGCGCCAGCAGTGACGGGGGACTGCTGAACACTGAAGCTTTCTTT. This gives the protein CASSDGGLLNTEAFF.

V and J are TRBV6-5 and TRBJ2-1; D is undetermined. The V end lost 2 bases, the J end lost 4 bases, and 6 bases lay between the germline ends. In germline, CDR1 is MNHEY, CDR2 SVGAGI. The CDR3 loop spans 13 amino acids. CDR3 sequence reads: CASSYGLYNEQFF. For the CDR3, the DNA is TGTGCCAGCAGTTACGGGCTGTACAATGAGCAGTTCTTC.

This chain joins TRBV9 and TRBJ2-3; D might be TRBD1 (5 bases). The CDR3 covers 14 residues. Trimming took 0 bases from V and 3 from J, leaving 8 bases between them. Germline values: CDR1 SGDLS, CDR2 YYNGEE. CDR3 bases: TGTGCCAGCAGCGTAGGTCCAGGGACAGATACGCAGTATTTT. This translates into CASSVGPGTDTQYF.

The chain carries TRBV10-3 and TRBJ2-7; 8 nucleotides align to TRBD2. The CDR3 is 13 amino acids. Germline V gene lookup returns CDR1 ENHRY and CDR2 SYGVKD. The J segment lost 6 bases and the V segment lost 3 bases, leaving 4 bases of the junction unmatched. CDR3 loop: CAISDGGGPEQYV. For the CDR3, the DNA is TGTGCCATCAGTGATGGCGGGGGGCCCGAGCAGTACGTC.

The chain is built from TRBV5-1 and TRBJ2-2; 7 bases line up with TRBD2. The V gene end was trimmed by 6 bases and the J gene end by 5 bases; junction bases not matched to a gene: 7. This CDR3 has 14 residues. Germline V gene lookup returns CDR1 SGHRS and CDR2 YFSETQ. The CDR3 reads CASNRDYMTGELFF. CDR3 nucleotide sequence: TGCGCCAGCAACCGGGACTACATGACCGGGGAGCTGTTTTTT.